The clone carrying this TCR beta chain was seen at least ten times. The beta constant-region primer was an equimolar mix of two oligonucleotides covering TRBC1 and TRBC2. Ligated cDNA was amplified by four rounds of PCR with nested alpha and beta constant-region primers and SP2. TCRdb reprocessed the UMI-ligation and nested PCR reads with MiXCR, giving one entry per CDR3 protein. This table has 80,000 or so distinct CDR3 sequences, 8% to 9.5% appearing once. The data derive from a study of naive and memory T cell subsets. Germline V CDR1 and CDR2: MDHEN, SYDVKM. CDR3 length equals 11 residues. V was clipped by 3 bases and J by 6 bases, with 5 bases between them.

The receptor was derived from a human donor in good health. The specimen was naive CD8+ T cells from blood. The chain uses TRBV28 and TRBJ1-2; D is undetermined. CDR3 protein: CASSFSHGYTF. CDR3 nucleotide sequence: TGTGCCAGCAGTTTTAGCCATGGCTACACCTTC.